The 17 T cell receptor beta chains below were found in one sample sequenced in a study of CD8+CD57+ T cells in acquired aplastic anemia. Whoever was chosen for sequencing had shown CD8+CD57+ cell expansion by flow cytometry. TCR beta VDJ and CDR3 profiles were obtained from a genomic DNA template. Each CDR3 protein gets one entry after TCRdb re-called the reads with MiXCR. The sample lists approximately 220,000 distinct CDR3 sequences; almost 50% were seen once. Sequences were obtained from sorted CD4+, CD8+, or CD8+CD57+ T cells (not recorded which) from PBMCs. These receptors all stem from a human donor with aplastic anemia.

This clonotype has at least ten counts. This sequence joins TRBV5-1 and TRBJ2-3; D is perhaps TRBD1 (7 bases). The germline V and J ends were trimmed by 0 bases and 2 bases, with 13 bases remaining between them. Germline V gene sequence: CDR1 SGHRS, CDR2 YFSETQ. This CDR3 spans 16 amino acids. Here the CDR3 DNA reads TGCGCCAGCAGCTTGGGCGGGACAGCGATCACAGATACGCAGTATTTT. Translating it yields CASSLGGTAITDTQYF.

This clonotype was found a few times. The CDR3 protein is CASAGPDRVNTGELFF. CDR3 nucleotides: TGTGCCAGCGCGGGACCGGACAGGGTGAACACCGGGGAGCTGTTTTTT. The chain employs TRBV12-3 or TRBV12-4 and TRBJ2-2, with 8 bases matching TRBD1. CDR3 length: 16 residues. After removal of 8 bases from V and 1 base from J, the junction contained 9 bases not matched to a gene.

The CDR3 DNA reads as TGTGCCACCAGTGATTGGGAAGCGGGGGGTAAGACCCAGTACTTC. Translating it yields CATSDWEAGGKTQYF. J is TRBJ2-5 and V is TRBV24-1, with 9 bases fitting TRBD2. Trimming took 2 bases from V and 6 from J; bases not matched to a gene: 6. The CDR3 is made up of 15 amino acids. Germline loops: CDR1 KGHDR, CDR2 SFDVKD.

The J gene is TRBJ2-4, the V gene TRBV5-1; 10 nucleotides align to TRBD2. With V trimmed by 2 bases and J by 0 bases, 8 bases remained unmatched. Germline V gene lookup returns CDR1 SGHRS and CDR2 YFSETQ. This CDR3 is 18 amino acids long. The CDR3: CASSFGTSALLAKNIQYF. The CDR3 nucleotides read TGCGCCAGCAGCTTCGGGACTAGCGCGCTCCTAGCCAAAAACATTCAGTACTTC.

In this sample, this clonotype turned up once. V usage is TRBV30 and J usage is TRBJ2-3; weak D call: TRBD2 (6 bases). Trimming removed 1 base at V and 6 bases at J, with 17 bases between. The CDR3 has 15 residues. In germline, CDR1 is GTSNPN, CDR2 SVGIG (reference sequence). The DNA of the CDR3 is TGTGCCTGGAGTGCTAACAGTGATGGGGGGGATACGCAGTATTTT. Its protein product is CAWSANSDGGDTQYF.

V is TRBV19 and J is TRBJ1-2, with 7 bases identical to TRBD1. Per the germline V gene, CDR1 is LNHDA and CDR2 is SQIVND (reference sequence). The CDR3 is 16 amino acids. V lost 6 bases to trimming and J lost 0 bases; unmatched junction nucleotides: 10. CDR3 region: CASRSDRAGPNYGYTF. The DNA for the CDR3 is TGTGCCAGTAGATCAGACAGGGCTGGACCTAACTATGGCTACACCTTC.

This clonotype was seen many times. The J gene is TRBJ1-4, the V gene TRBV7-8; D unclear. Germline V gives CDR1 SGHVS, CDR2 FQNEAQ. Trimming removed 1 base at V and 6 bases at J, with 9 bases between. The CDR3 contains 14 residues. The CDR3 sequence is CASSLVRRHEKLFF. The DNA for the CDR3 is TGTGCCAGCAGCTTAGTCCGGCGGCATGAAAAACTGTTTTTT.

This chain connects TRBV7-3 to TRBJ1-2; maybe TRBD1 (6 bases). V was trimmed by 2 bases and J by 0 bases, leaving 16 bases between them. The CDR3 is made up of 17 amino acids. CDR1 is SGHTA, CDR2 FQGTGA, per germline. DNA of the CDR3: TGTGCCAGCAGCTTATCCCCTCGGGGGCCAGCTAACTATGGCTACACCTTC. Translated, it gives CASSLSPRGPANYGYTF. Full variable domain (missing parts from reference TRBV7-3 and TRBJ1-2): GAGVSQTPSNKVTEKGKYVELRCDPISGHTALYWYRQSLGQGPEFLIYFQGTGAADDSGLPNDRFFAVRPEGSVSTLKIQRTERGDSAVYLCASSLSPRGPANYGYTFGSGTRLTVV.

This clonotype was picked up many times. The chain uses TRBV19 and TRBJ1-5; 7 positions match TRBD1. In germline, CDR1 is LNHDA, CDR2 SQIVND (reference sequence). The CDR3 has 14 amino acids. V lost 4 bases to trimming and J lost 3 bases; unmatched junction nucleotides: 3. CDR3 nucleotide sequence: TGTGCCAGTAGTAACGACAGGGACAATCAGCCCCAGCATTTT. Its protein is CASSNDRDNQPQHF.

This clonotype was detected many times. J is TRBJ1-1 and V is TRBV29-1; possible D gene TRBD1, 6 bases. The CDR3 length is 13 residues. Germline V gene data show CDR1 as SQVTM and CDR2 as ANQGSEA. Deletions cut 6 bases from V and 0 bases from J, with 11 bases between. The CDR3 loop is CSVQQGLNTEAFF. The CDR3 DNA is TGCAGCGTCCAACAGGGTTTGAACACTGAAGCTTTCTTT.

This clonotype came up many times. The CDR3 coding sequence is TGCAGTGCTTGGGACAGCTTGAACACTGAAGCTTTCTTT. Translating it yields CSAWDSLNTEAFF. The rearrangement uses TRBV20-1 and TRBJ1-1; 7 positions agree with TRBD1. The CDR3 covers 13 residues. Germline V gene data show CDR1 as DFQATT and CDR2 as SNEGSKA (reference sequence). V shed 5 bases and J 0 bases; nucleotides not matched to a gene: 3.

The chain uses TRBV2 and TRBJ1-5, with 8 bases that match TRBD1. Germline values: CDR1 SNHLY, CDR2 FYNNEI. CDR3 length: 15 residues. V lost 4 bases, J lost 3 bases, and 5 bases stayed unmatched. CDR3 in amino acids: CASSVGQDLNQPQHF. DNA for the CDR3: TGTGCCAGCAGTGTGGGACAGGACCTCAATCAGCCCCAGCATTTT.

This chain connects TRBV20-1 to TRBJ1-5; the D gene is possibly TRBD1 (6 bases). Germline V gives CDR1 DFQATT, CDR2 SNEGSKA (reference sequence). The CDR3 is 16 amino acids. Trimming pared 6 bases from V and 1 base from J, leaving 19 bases between. The CDR3 coding sequence is TGCAGTGCCCCCTCACGGGGGGCGCTGAGCAATCAGCCCCAGCATTTT. It specifies CSAPSRGALSNQPQHF.

There are many counts of this clonotype. J is TRBJ2-7 and V is TRBV15, with D maybe TRBD1 (5 bases). V lost 1 base and J lost 3, with 10 bases in between. CDR1 and CDR2 (germline): LNHNV, YYDKDF (reference sequence). The CDR3 sequence is 14 residues long. Here the CDR3 reads CATSRGQGGYEQYF. CDR3 DNA sequence: TGTGCCACCAGCAGAGGTCAGGGCGGCTACGAGCAGTACTTC.

In regard to this clonotype: This may arise from a read error, as a much more abundant clone is one base away. Given the absence of the conserved phenylalanine or tryptophan at the CDR3 end, a read error is likely. This rearrangement joins TRBV6-1 to TRBJ2-6, with D possibly TRBD1 on 5 matching bases. There are 15 residues in the CDR3. Germline CDR1 is MNHNS and CDR2 is SASEGT. The CDR3 loop is CACSRQFSGANVLTL. The CDR3 DNA reads as TGTGCCTGCAGCCGACAGTTCTCTGGGGCCAACGTCCTGACTCTC.

In the case of this clonotype: The CDR3 does not close with the conserved phenylalanine or tryptophan, likely indicating a read error. This rearrangement joins TRBV12-3 or TRBV12-4 to TRBJ2-2; 7 nucleotides match TRBD1. This CDR3 comprises 15 residues. J lost 5 bases, V lost 1 base, and 4 bases had no gene match. The CDR3 sequence: CASSLVTGETGELFS. In DNA form, the CDR3 reads TGTGCCAGCAGTTTAGTCACAGGGGAAACCGGGGAGCTGTTTTCT.

The chain employs TRBV24-1 and TRBJ1-1; no definite D call. Germline-derived CDR1 and CDR2 are KGHDR and SFDVKD. V was trimmed by 4 bases and J by 1 base, leaving 6 bases between them. The CDR3 consists of 13 residues. The CDR3 here is CATSDRGNTEAFF. CDR3 nucleotides: TGTGCCACCAGTGACCGCGGGAACACTGAAGCTTTCTTT.